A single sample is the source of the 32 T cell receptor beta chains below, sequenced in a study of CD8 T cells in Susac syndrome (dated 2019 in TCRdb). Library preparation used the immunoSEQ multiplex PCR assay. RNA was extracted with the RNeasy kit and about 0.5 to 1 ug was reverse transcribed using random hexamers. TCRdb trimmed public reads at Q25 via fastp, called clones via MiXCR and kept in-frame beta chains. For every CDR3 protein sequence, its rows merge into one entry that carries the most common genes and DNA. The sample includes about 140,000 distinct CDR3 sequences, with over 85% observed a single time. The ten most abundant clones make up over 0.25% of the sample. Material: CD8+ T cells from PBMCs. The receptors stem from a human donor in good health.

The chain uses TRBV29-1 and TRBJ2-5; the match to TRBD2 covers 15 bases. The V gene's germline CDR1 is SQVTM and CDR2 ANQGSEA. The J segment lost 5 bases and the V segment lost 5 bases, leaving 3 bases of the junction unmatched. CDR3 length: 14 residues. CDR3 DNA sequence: TGCAGCGTTACCGGGACTAGCGGGGGGGAGACCCAGTACTTC. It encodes CSVTGTSGGETQYF. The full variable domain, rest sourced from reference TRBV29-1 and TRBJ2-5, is SAVISQKPSRDICQRGTSLTIQCQVDSQVTMMFWYRQQPGQSLTLIATANQGSEATYESGFVIDKFPISRPNLTFSTLTVSNMSPEDSSIYLCSVTGTSGGETQYFGPGTRLLVL.

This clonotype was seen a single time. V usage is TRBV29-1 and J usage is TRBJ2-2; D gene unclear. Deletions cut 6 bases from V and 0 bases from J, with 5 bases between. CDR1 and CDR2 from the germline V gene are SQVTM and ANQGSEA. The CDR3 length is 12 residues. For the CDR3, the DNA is TGCAGCGTGATGGCGAACACCGGGGAGCTGTTTTTT. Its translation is CSVMANTGELFF.

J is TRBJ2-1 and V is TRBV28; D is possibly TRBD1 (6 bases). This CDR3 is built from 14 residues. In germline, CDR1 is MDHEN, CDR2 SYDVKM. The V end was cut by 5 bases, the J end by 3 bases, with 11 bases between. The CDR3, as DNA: TGTGCCAGCAGTATACAGGGATTCTACAATGAGCAGTTCTTC. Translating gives CASSIQGFYNEQFF.

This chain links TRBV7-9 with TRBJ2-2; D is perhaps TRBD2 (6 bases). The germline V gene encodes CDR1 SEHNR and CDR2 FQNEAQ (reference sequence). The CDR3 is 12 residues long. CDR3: CAKGGDTGELFF. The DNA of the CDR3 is TGTGCGAAGGGAGGTGACACCGGGGAGCTGTTTTTT.

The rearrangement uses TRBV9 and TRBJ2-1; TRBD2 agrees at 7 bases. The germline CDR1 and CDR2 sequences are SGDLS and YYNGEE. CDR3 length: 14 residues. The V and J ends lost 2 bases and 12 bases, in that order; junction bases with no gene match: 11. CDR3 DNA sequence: TGTGCCAGCAGCGTGTCGTTAGAATCGGGAGGGCAGTTCTTC. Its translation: CASSVSLESGGQFF.

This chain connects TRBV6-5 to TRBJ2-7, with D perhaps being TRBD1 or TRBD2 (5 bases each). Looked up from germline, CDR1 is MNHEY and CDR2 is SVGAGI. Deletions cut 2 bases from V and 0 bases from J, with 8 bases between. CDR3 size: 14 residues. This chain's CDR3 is CASSYGGVSYEQYF. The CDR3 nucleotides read TGTGCCAGCAGTTACGGGGGAGTCTCCTACGAGCAGTACTTC.

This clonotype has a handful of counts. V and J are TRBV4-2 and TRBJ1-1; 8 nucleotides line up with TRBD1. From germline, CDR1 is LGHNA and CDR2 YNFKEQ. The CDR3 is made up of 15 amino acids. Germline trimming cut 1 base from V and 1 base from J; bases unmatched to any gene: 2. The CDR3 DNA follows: TGTGCCAGCAGCCAAGTCCAGGGGGCGAACACTGAAGCTTTCTTT. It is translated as CASSQVQGANTEAFF.

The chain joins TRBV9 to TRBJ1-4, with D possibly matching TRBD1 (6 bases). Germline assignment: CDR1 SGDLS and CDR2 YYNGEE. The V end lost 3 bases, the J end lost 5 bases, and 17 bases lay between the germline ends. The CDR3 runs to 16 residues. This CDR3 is CASSGRGTITNEKLFF. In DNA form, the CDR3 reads TGTGCCAGCAGCGGGAGGGGGACAATCACCAATGAAAAACTGTTTTTT.

CDR3 sequence (DNA): TGTGCCTGGAGCGGGACTTACAATGAGCAGTTCTTC. It codes for CAWSGTYNEQFF. The chain carries TRBV30 and TRBJ2-1, with D tentatively TRBD2 (6 bases). V shed 3 bases and J shed 4 bases, with 7 bases lying between them. Germline V gene lookup returns CDR1 GTSNPN and CDR2 SVGIG (reference sequence). CDR3 length equals 12 residues.

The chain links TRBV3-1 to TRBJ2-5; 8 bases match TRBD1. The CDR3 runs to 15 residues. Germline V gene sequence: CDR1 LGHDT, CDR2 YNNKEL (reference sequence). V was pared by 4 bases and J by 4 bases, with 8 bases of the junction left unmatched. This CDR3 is CASSPRDRLTETQYF. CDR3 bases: TGTGCCAGCAGCCCGCGGGACAGGTTGACAGAGACCCAGTACTTC.

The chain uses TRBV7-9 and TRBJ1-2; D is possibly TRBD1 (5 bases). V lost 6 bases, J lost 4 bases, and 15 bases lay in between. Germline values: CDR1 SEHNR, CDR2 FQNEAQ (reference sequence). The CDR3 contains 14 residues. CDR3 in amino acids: CASSHLTTVYGYTF. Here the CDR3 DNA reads TGTGCCAGCAGTCATCTAACGACAGTCTATGGCTACACCTTC. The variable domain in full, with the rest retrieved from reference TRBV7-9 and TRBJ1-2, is DTGVSQNPRHKITKRGQNVTFRCDPISEHNRLYWYRQTLGQGPEFLTYFQNEAQLEKSRLLSDRFSAERPKGSFSTLEIQRTEQGDSAMYLCASSHLTTVYGYTFGSGTRLTVV.

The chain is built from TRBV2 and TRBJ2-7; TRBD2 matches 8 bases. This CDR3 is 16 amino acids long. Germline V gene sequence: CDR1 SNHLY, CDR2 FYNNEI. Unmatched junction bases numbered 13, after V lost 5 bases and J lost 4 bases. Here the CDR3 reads CASSPGAGGLYYEQYF. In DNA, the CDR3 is TGTGCCAGCAGTCCCGGGGCGGGAGGCCTCTATTACGAGCAGTACTTC.

The CDR3: CASSRGGETYEQYF. DNA for the CDR3: TGTGCCAGCAGCCGAGGCGGGGAAACCTACGAGCAGTACTTC. This chain joins TRBV5-4 and TRBJ2-7, with D tentatively TRBD2 (6 bases). Per the germline V gene, CDR1 is SGHNT and CDR2 is YYREEE (reference sequence). The CDR3 has 14 amino acids. The V and J ends lost 4 bases and 2 bases respectively, with 13 bases between them. Full variable domain (outside the CDR3, taken from reference TRBV5-4 and TRBJ2-7): ETGVTQSPTHLIKTRGQQVTLRCSSQSGHNTVSWYQQALGQGPQFIFQYYREEENGRGNFPPRFSGLQFPNYSSELNVNALELDDSALYLCASSRGGETYEQYFGPGTRLTVT.

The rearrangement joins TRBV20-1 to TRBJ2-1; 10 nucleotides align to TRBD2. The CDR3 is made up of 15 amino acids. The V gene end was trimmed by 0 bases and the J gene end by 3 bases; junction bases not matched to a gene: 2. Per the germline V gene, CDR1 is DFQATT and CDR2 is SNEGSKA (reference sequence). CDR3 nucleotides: TGCAGTGCTAGAGATCGACTAGCGGGCTACAATGAGCAGTTCTTC. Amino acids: CSARDRLAGYNEQFF.

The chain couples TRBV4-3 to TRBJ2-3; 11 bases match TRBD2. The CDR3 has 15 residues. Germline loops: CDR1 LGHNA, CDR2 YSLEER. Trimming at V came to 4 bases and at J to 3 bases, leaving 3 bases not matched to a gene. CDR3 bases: TGCGCCAGCAGCCCGGGACTAGCGGTGACAGATACGCAGTATTTT. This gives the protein CASSPGLAVTDTQYF.

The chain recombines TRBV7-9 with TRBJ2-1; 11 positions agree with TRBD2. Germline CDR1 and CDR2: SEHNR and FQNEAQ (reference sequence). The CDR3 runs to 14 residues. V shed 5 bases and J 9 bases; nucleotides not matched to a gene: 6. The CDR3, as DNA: TGTGCCAGCAGCCTGCGACTAGCGGGAACTGAGCAGTTCTTC. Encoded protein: CASSLRLAGTEQFF.

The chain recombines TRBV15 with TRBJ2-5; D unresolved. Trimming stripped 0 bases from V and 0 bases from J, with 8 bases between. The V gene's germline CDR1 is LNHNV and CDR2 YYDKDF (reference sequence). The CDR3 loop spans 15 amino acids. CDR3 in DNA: TGTGCCACCAGCAGAGAGGGTCTGTACCAAGAGACCCAGTACTTC. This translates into CATSREGLYQETQYF.

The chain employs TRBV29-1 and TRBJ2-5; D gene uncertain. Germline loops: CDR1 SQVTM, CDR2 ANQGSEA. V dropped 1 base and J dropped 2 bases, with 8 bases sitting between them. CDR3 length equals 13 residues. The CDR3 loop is CSVEGWRQETQYF. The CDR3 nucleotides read TGCAGCGTTGAAGGGTGGCGGCAAGAGACCCAGTACTTC.

The CDR3 region has the DNA TGCAGTGCTAGAGTTTTGGGAAATGAGCAGTTCTTC. This sequence encodes CSARVLGNEQFF. The chain joins TRBV20-1 to TRBJ2-1, with no clear D. V gave up 1 base and J gave up 7 bases, with 8 bases separating them. The length of the CDR3 is 12 residues. CDR1 and CDR2 from the germline V gene are DFQATT and SNEGSKA (reference sequence).

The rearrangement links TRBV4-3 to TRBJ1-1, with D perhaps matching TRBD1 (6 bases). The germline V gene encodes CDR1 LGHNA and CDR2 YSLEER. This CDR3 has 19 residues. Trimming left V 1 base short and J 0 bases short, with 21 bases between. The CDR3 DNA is TGCGCCAGCAGCCAAGGCACAGGGAGGTTTTGGGATTTGAACACTGAAGCTTTCTTT. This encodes CASSQGTGRFWDLNTEAFF.

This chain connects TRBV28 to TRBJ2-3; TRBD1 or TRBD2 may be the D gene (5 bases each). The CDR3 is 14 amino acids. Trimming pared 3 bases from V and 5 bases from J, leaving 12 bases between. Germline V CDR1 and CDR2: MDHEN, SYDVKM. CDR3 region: CASSFEGAGDTQYF. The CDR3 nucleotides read TGTGCCAGCAGTTTCGAAGGGGCGGGAGATACGCAGTATTTT.

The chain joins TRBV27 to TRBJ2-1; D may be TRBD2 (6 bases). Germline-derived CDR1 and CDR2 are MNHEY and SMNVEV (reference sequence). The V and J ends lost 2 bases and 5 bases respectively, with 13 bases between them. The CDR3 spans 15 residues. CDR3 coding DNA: TGTGCCAGCAGTTTAGGTAGCGGAGCCAACAATGAGCAGTTCTTC. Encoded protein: CASSLGSGANNEQFF.

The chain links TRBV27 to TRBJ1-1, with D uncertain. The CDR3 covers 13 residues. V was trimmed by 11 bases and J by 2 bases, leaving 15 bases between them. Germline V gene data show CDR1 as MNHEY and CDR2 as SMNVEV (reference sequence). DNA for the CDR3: TGTGCCTCTTTTAACCAGATAAACACTGAAGCTTTCTTT. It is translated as CASFNQINTEAFF.

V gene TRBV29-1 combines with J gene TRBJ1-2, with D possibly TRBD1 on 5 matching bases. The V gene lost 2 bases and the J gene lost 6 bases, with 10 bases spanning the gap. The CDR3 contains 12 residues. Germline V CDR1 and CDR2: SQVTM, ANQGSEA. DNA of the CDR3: TGCAGCGTTGAAACGGGGCGGAATGGCTACACCTTC. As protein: CSVETGRNGYTF.

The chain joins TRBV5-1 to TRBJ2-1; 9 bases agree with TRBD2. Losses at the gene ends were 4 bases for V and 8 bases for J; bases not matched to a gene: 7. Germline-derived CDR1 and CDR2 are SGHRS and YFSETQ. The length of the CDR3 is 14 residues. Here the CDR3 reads CASSPAGGTDEQFF. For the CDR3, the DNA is TGCGCCAGCAGCCCAGCGGGAGGAACCGATGAGCAGTTCTTC.

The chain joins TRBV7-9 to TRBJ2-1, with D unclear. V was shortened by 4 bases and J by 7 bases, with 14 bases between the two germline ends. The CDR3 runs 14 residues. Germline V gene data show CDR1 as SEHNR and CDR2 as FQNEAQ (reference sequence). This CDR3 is CASSSPFGVNEQFF. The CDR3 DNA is TGTGCCAGCAGCTCCCCTTTTGGGGTTAATGAGCAGTTCTTC.

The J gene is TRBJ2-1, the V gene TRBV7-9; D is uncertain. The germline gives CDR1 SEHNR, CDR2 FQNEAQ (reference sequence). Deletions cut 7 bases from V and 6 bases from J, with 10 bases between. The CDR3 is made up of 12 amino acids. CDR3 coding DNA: TGTGCCAGCAACCAAGGAAGCAATGAGCAGTTCTTC. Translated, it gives CASNQGSNEQFF.

The CDR3 region is CASSLSATDTQYF. Here the CDR3 DNA reads TGTGCCAGCAGCCTTAGCGCCACAGATACGCAGTATTTT. This chain links TRBV6-5 with TRBJ2-3, with D tentatively TRBD2 (5 bases). This CDR3 has 13 amino acids. From germline, CDR1 is MNHEY and CDR2 SVGAGI. Deletions cut 6 bases from V and 2 bases from J, with 9 bases between.

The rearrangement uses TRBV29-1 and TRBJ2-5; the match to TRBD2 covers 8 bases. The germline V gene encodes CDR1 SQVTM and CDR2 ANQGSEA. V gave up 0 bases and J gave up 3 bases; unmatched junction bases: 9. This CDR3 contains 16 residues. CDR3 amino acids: CSVEDVGRARKETQYF. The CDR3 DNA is TGCAGCGTTGAAGATGTCGGGAGGGCCCGAAAAGAGACCCAGTACTTC.

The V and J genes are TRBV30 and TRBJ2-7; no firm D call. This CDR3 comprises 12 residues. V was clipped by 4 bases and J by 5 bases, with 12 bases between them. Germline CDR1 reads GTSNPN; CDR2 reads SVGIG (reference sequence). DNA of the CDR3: TGTGCCTGGACTCTAATAAGAGACGAGCAGTACTTC. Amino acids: CAWTLIRDEQYF.

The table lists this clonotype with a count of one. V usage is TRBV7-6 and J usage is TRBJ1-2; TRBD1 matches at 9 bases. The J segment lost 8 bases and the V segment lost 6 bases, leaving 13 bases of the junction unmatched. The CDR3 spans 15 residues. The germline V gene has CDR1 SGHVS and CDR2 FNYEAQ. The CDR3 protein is CASSFSADRGEGYTF. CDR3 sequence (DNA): TGTGCCAGCAGTTTCTCTGCGGACAGGGGAGAAGGCTACACCTTC.

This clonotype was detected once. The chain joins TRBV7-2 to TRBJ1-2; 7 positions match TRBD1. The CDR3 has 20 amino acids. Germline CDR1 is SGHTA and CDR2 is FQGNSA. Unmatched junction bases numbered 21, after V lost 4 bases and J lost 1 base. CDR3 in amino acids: CASSSADLIPDRSFNYGYTF. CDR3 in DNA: TGTGCCAGCAGCTCAGCTGATTTAATTCCGGACAGGAGCTTTAACTATGGCTACACCTTC.